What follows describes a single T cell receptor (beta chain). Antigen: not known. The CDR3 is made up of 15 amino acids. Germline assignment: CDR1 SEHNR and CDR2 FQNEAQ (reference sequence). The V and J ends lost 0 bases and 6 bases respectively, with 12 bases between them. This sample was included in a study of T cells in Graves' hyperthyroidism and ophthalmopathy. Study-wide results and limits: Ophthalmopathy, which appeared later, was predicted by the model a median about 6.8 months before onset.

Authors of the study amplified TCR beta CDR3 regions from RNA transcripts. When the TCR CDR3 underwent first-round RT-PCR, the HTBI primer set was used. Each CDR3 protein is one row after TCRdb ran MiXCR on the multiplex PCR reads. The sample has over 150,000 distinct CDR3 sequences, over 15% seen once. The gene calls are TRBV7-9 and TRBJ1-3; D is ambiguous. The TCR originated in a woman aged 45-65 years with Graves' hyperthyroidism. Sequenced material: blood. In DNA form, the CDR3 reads TGTGCCAGCAGCTTAGCGTTGGGTATAGAAAACACCATATATTTT. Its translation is CASSLALGIENTIYF. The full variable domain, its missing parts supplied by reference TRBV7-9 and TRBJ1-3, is DTGVSQNPRHKITKRGQNVTFRCDPISEHNRLYWYRQTLGQGPEFLTYFQNEAQLEKSRLLSDRFSAERPKGSFSTLEIQRTEQGDSAMYLCASSLALGIENTIYFGEGSWLTVV.